The subject of this entry is one TCR beta chain. The record originates from a study of blood T cell repertoires in COVID-19. Looking at the study overall: COVID-19 samples, acute and convalescent, were from the United States, Italy and Spain.

Germline CDR1 and CDR2: SNHLY and FYNNEI. V was clipped by 8 bases and J by 3 bases; unmatched bases: 6. The CDR3 runs to 14 residues. Original data processing: The assay estimated nucleated cells by amplifying reference gene primers. Produced via immunoSEQ multiplex PCR; TCRdb's table is partial and in-frame only. V and J calls and clone size are those listed in that table; D and trimming were worked out from the DNA. The sample carries 300,000 or so clones, roughly 90% recorded once. Patients in Seattle were enrolled during active infection, then followed longitudinally. The TCR originated in a woman aged 25 to 45 with COVID-19, enrolled during active disease. Sequencing input: peripheral blood. The gene calls are TRBV2 and TRBJ2-7; 11 nucleotides match TRBD2. CDR3 residues: CASWGLAESYEQYF. As DNA, the CDR3 is TGTGCCAGCTGGGGACTAGCGGAAAGCTACGAGCAGTACTTC.